The T cell receptor beta chain described here comes from a study of CD8 T cells in ankylosing spondylitis. The CDR3 length is 16 residues. CDR1 and CDR2 from the germline V gene are SGHRS and YFSETQ. Unmatched junction bases numbered 20, after V lost 4 bases and J lost 12 bases. This clonotype turned up a few times. TCRdb recomputed calls from the 5' RACE reads with MiXCR, one row per CDR3 protein. The sample yields roughly 250,000 distinct CDR3 sequences, about 10% seen once. This sequence joins TRBV5-1 and TRBJ2-3; 7 bases map to TRBD2. This clonotype was sampled from a male donor with ankylosing spondylitis or in good health (not recorded which). Sequenced sample: blood, either unsorted or a sorted T cell fraction (not recorded which). CDR3 sequence: CASSPRAGADTGPQYF. Written as DNA, the CDR3 is TGCGCCAGCAGCCCGAGGGCGGGAGCAGATACGGGGCCCCAGTATTTT.